A selection of T cell receptor beta chains follows, all from one sample in a study of T-cell reconstitution after alpha-beta-depleted transplantation in children. Each CDR3 protein is one row after TCRdb ran MiXCR on the PCR reads. The sample holds 640,000 or so distinct CDR3 sequences, 16% seen once. The source material was PBMCs from the stem cell graft donor, sampled from the stem cell graft. These TCRs come from a human donor who donated a stem cell graft to a child with acute myeloid leukemia. Each CDR3 is given with its conserved first and last residue. D genes are given only for firm matches. Expanded clones get a size class; other rows say once, few or many, or leave the size out.

many	TRBV20-1	TRBJ1-1	NA	TGCAGTGCCCGAGAGGGGAGGGTGGGGGCCCTTGAAGCTTTCTTT	CSAREGRVGALEAFF
few	TRBV7-9	TRBJ2-3	NA	TGTGCCACCTTAGGCGATACGCAGTATTTT	CATLGDTQYF
NA	TRBV20-1	TRBJ2-1	TRBD1	TGCAGTGCAAGGGACAGGGTGTTTTCCTACAATGAGCAGTTCTTC	CSARDRVFSYNEQFF
NA	TRBV15	TRBJ2-7	NA	TGTGCCACCAGCAGAGAGACAGAGCTAGACTACGAGCAGTACTTC	CATSRETELDYEQYF
few	TRBV4-3	TRBJ1-2	NA	TGCGCCAGCAGCCAAGATTCTGGCTATGGCTACACCTTC	CASSQDSGYGYTF
NA	TRBV7-9	TRBJ2-2	TRBD1	TGTGCCAGCAGCCGAGACAGGGATATTTCAGCCGGGGAGCTGTTTTTT	CASSRDRDISAGELFF
few	TRBV5-1	TRBJ1-1	NA	TGCGCCAGCACCGGGGGGCTTGACACTGAAGCTTTCTTT	CASTGGLDTEAFF
many	TRBV29-1	TRBJ2-7	TRBD1	TGCAGCGTTGAAATCGGGGCAGGGGGAAGAGGCGAGCAGTACTTC	CSVEIGAGGRGEQYF
NA	TRBV12-3/TRBV12-4	TRBJ2-2	TRBD1	TGTGCCAGCAGTTCTAGTCAGGGGGCCACCGGGGAGCTGTTTTTT	CASSSSQGATGELFF
NA	TRBV28	TRBJ1-4	NA	TGTGCCAGCGGGGCTACTACAGGGTTTAATGAAAAACTGTTTTTT	CASGATTGFNEKLFF
few	TRBV20-1	TRBJ2-5	NA	TGCAGTGCTAAGTGGGGCGGGGAGGAGACCCAGTACTTC	CSAKWGGEETQYF
NA	TRBV6-1	TRBJ2-2	NA	TGTGCCAGCAACGGGAAAAGGACCGGGGAGCTGTTTTTT	CASNGKRTGELFF